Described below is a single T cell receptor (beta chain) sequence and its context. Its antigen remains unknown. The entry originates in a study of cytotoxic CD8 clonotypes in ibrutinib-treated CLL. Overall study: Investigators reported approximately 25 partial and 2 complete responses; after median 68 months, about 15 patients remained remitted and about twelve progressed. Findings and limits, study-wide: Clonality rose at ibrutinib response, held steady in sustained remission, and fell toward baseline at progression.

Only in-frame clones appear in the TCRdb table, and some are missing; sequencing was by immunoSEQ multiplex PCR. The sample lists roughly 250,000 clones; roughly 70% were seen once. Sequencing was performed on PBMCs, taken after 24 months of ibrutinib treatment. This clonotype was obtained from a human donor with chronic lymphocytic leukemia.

DNA of the CDR3: TGTGCCTGGGAATTACAGGGGAAGGTCTACTATGGCTACACCTTC. The encoded protein is CAWELQGKVYYGYTF. V usage is TRBV30 and J usage is TRBJ1-2, with TRBD1 identical over 7 bases. This CDR3 comprises 15 residues. The germline gives CDR1 GTSNPN, CDR2 SVGIG (reference sequence). V was pared by 5 bases and J by 3 bases, with 12 bases of the junction left unmatched. Filled out from reference TRBV30 and TRBJ1-2, the complete variable domain reads SQTIHQWPATLVQPVGSPLSLECTVEGTSNPNLYWYRQAAGRGLQLLFYSVGIGQISSEVPQNLSASRPQDRQFILSSKKLLLSDSGFYLCAWELQGKVYYGYTFGSGTRLTVV.